A single sample is the source of the 19 T cell receptor beta chains below, sequenced in a study of blood T cell repertoires in COVID-19. The table came from immunoSEQ multiplex PCR; TCRdb's copy has only in-frame clones and leaves some out. In the table there are around 170,000 clones, 89% of which are singletons. The sequencing input was peripheral blood. The source of these receptors is a man in his 60s with acute or convalescent COVID-19.

The chain uses TRBV20-1 and TRBJ2-5; 7 bases are shared with TRBD2. The CDR3 is 14 residues long. The germline gives CDR1 DFQATT, CDR2 SNEGSKA (reference sequence). With V trimmed by 3 bases and J by 7 bases, 11 bases remained unmatched. The CDR3, as DNA: TGCAGTGCTAGTCCCGGCGAGGGGAGGGGGACCCAGTACTTC. Its translation: CSASPGEGRGTQYF.

The genes are TRBV6-5 and TRBJ1-1; D unresolved. Trimming pared 5 bases from V and 2 bases from J, leaving 15 bases between. The V gene's germline CDR1 is MNHEY and CDR2 SVGAGI. The length of the CDR3 is 15 residues. The CDR3 coding sequence is TGTGCCAGCAGTATAAGAAGCGGGAGTAACACTGAAGCTTTCTTT. This gives the protein CASSIRSGSNTEAFF.

The J gene is TRBJ1-5, the V gene TRBV19; perhaps TRBD1 as D (6 bases). The CDR3 consists of 13 residues. V lost 4 bases to trimming and J lost 9 bases, with 13 bases between them. The germline V gene encodes CDR1 LNHDA and CDR2 SQIVND (reference sequence). The CDR3 sequence: CASSTDRFSPQHF. The DNA for the CDR3 is TGTGCCAGTAGTACGGACAGATTCTCGCCCCAGCATTTT. Based on the CDR3 plus reference TRBV19 and TRBJ1-5, the full variable domain is DGGITQSPKYLFRKEGQNVTLSCEQNLNHDAMYWYRQDPGQGLRLIYYSQIVNDFQKGDIAEGYSVSREKKESFPLTVTSAQKNPTAFYLCASSTDRFSPQHFGDGTRLSIL.

This clone has only a few counts. The V gene is TRBV6-5, the J gene TRBJ2-5, with TRBD1 matching 11 bases. Trimming at V came to 6 bases and at J to 4 bases, leaving 7 bases not matched to a gene. The CDR3 runs 15 residues. CDR1 and CDR2 from the germline V gene are MNHEY and SVGAGI. CDR3: CASRAGTGGRETQYF. The CDR3 nucleotides are TGTGCCAGCAGAGCCGGGACAGGGGGGAGAGAGACCCAGTACTTC.

This sequence joins TRBV4-3 and TRBJ1-2, with 7 bases matching TRBD1. Trimming cost V 4 bases and J 1 base; bases outside gene matches: 6. CDR3 length equals 15 residues. Germline V gene lookup returns CDR1 LGHNA and CDR2 YSLEER. This CDR3 is CASSRGTAINYGYTF. The CDR3 DNA sequence: TGCGCCAGCAGCCGAGGGACAGCTATTAACTATGGCTACACCTTC.

The chain links TRBV7-3 to TRBJ2-7, with TRBD1 as a possible D gene (6 bases). CDR3 length: 15 amino acids. CDR1 SGHTA and CDR2 FQGTGA come from the germline V gene. V was shortened by 0 bases and J by 3 bases, with 12 bases between the two germline ends. CDR3 sequence reads: CASSLTRTEVYEQYF. CDR3 in DNA: TGTGCCAGCAGCTTAACTCGGACAGAGGTCTACGAGCAGTACTTC.

The J gene is TRBJ1-1, the V gene TRBV21-1; the DNA was not used to check the table's D call, TRBD1. TRBV21-1 is a listed pseudogene. The CDR3 loop spans 14 amino acids. The CDR3 sequence: CASSNPPVNTEAFF. As DNA, the CDR3 is TGTGCCAGCAGCAACCCTCCAGTGAACACTGAAGCTTTCTTT.

V is TRBV5-1 and J is TRBJ2-3, with D possibly matching TRBD2 (7 bases). The V end was cut by 4 bases, the J end by 3 bases, with 15 bases between. Germline-derived CDR1 and CDR2 are SGHRS and YFSETQ. The CDR3 is made up of 15 amino acids. CDR3 DNA sequence: TGCGCCAGCAGCCGTAGGGGGGAGGGGACAGATACGCAGTATTTT. This gives the protein CASSRRGEGTDTQYF. Filled out from reference TRBV5-1 and TRBJ2-3, the complete variable domain reads KAGVTQTPRYLIKTRGQQVTLSCSPISGHRSVSWYQQTPGQGLQFLFEYFSETQRNKGNFPGRFSGRQFSNSRSEMNVSTLELGDSALYLCASSRRGEGTDTQYFGPGTRLTVL.

This clone was picked up a small number of times. The chain has TRBV6-5 and TRBJ1-2, with 7 bases lining up with TRBD1. Germline assignment: CDR1 MNHEY and CDR2 SVGAGI. After removal of 7 bases from V and 6 bases from J, the junction contained 14 bases not matched to a gene. The CDR3 extends over 15 amino acids. CDR3 sequence: CASKAGTGVKDGYTF. In nucleotides, the CDR3 is TGTGCCAGCAAGGCGGGTACAGGGGTAAAGGATGGCTACACCTTC.

The CDR3 reads CSVTGPIGEAFF. As DNA, the CDR3 is TGCAGCGTTACAGGTCCCATTGGTGAAGCTTTCTTT. The genes are TRBV29-1 and TRBJ1-1; possible D gene TRBD1, 5 bases. V shed 5 bases and J shed 7 bases, with 14 bases lying between them. Germline V gives CDR1 SQVTM, CDR2 ANQGSEA. The CDR3 extends over 12 amino acids. The full variable domain, its missing parts supplied by reference TRBV29-1 and TRBJ1-1, is SAVISQKPSRDICQRGTSLTIQCQVDSQVTMMFWYRQQPGQSLTLIATANQGSEATYESGFVIDKFPISRPNLTFSTLTVSNMSPEDSSIYLCSVTGPIGEAFFGQGTRLTVV.

The gene calls are TRBV5-1 and TRBJ1-2; no firm D call. CDR1 is SGHRS and CDR2 is YFSETQ in the germline V gene. V lost 0 bases, J lost 3 bases, and 6 bases lay in between. The CDR3 is 13 residues long. The CDR3 here is CASSLDRDYGYTF. DNA for the CDR3: TGCGCCAGCAGCTTGGACAGAGACTATGGCTACACCTTC.

CDR3: CASSRQGNTDTQYF. DNA of the CDR3: TGCGCCAGCAGCCGACAGGGGAACACAGATACGCAGTATTTT. The chain combines TRBV5-1 with TRBJ2-3; 8 bases line up with TRBD1. Germline V gives CDR1 SGHRS, CDR2 YFSETQ. CDR3 size: 14 residues. The J segment lost 2 bases and the V segment lost 4 bases, leaving 3 bases of the junction unmatched.

The V and J genes are TRBV20-1 and TRBJ1-1; D is unresolved. The germline gives CDR1 DFQATT, CDR2 SNEGSKA (reference sequence). This CDR3 spans 11 amino acids. Between the trimmed V and J ends, which lost 5 bases and 0 bases, there was a span of 4 bases. This chain's CDR3 is CSAFMNTEAFF. CDR3 DNA: TGCAGTGCTTTTATGAACACTGAAGCTTTCTTT.

The rearrangement links TRBV7-2 to TRBJ1-1, with D maybe TRBD1 (6 bases). The germline V gene has CDR1 SGHTA and CDR2 FQGNSA. V was cut by 4 bases and J by 10 bases, with 19 bases left in between. This CDR3 comprises 14 residues. This CDR3 is CASSSVGGARRAFF. CDR3 bases: TGTGCCAGCAGCTCCGTAGGGGGGGCGCGGAGAGCTTTCTTT.

The chain employs TRBV20-1 and TRBJ2-1; D is uncertain. There are 11 residues in the CDR3. V lost 4 bases to trimming and J lost 7 bases, with 8 bases between them. Germline assignment: CDR1 DFQATT and CDR2 SNEGSKA (reference sequence). Here the CDR3 DNA reads TGCAGTGCTACGAGCTGGAATGAGCAGTTCTTC. This sequence encodes CSATSWNEQFF.

J is TRBJ2-6 and V is TRBV5-1; D is undetermined. This CDR3 is built from 15 residues. Germline CDR1 and CDR2: SGHRS and YFSETQ. The ends were cut back, 0 bases at V and 1 base at J, with 5 bases in the middle. The CDR3 region has the DNA TGCGCCAGCAGCTTGGCTTTGTCTGGGGCCAACGTCCTGACTTTC. It codes for CASSLALSGANVLTF.

The V gene is TRBV5-4, the J gene TRBJ2-1; D perhaps matches TRBD1 (6 bases). CDR3 size: 13 residues. V was pared by 4 bases and J by 5 bases, with 10 bases between. The germline V gene has CDR1 SGHNT and CDR2 YYREEE (reference sequence). The CDR3 DNA follows: TGTGCCAGCAGCACAGGGAAACACAATGAGCAGTTCTTC. Its protein product is CASSTGKHNEQFF.

The chain joins TRBV2 to TRBJ2-7; TRBD2 aligns across 10 bases. CDR1 is SNHLY, CDR2 FYNNEI, per germline. J was trimmed by 4 bases and V by 3 bases; bases with no gene match: 6. The CDR3 covers 15 residues. CDR3 bases: TGTGCCAGCAGTGACGGGCTAGCGGGGGCTTACGAGCAGTACTTC. It encodes CASSDGLAGAYEQYF.

The chain recombines TRBV5-1 with TRBJ2-2; maybe TRBD2 (5 bases). Germline V CDR1 and CDR2: SGHRS, YFSETQ. The CDR3 totals 13 residues. The V end was cut by 5 bases, the J end by 1 base, with 6 bases between. As DNA, the CDR3 is TGCGCCAGCAGAGAGGGGAACACCGGGGAGCTGTTTTTT. Protein sequence: CASREGNTGELFF.